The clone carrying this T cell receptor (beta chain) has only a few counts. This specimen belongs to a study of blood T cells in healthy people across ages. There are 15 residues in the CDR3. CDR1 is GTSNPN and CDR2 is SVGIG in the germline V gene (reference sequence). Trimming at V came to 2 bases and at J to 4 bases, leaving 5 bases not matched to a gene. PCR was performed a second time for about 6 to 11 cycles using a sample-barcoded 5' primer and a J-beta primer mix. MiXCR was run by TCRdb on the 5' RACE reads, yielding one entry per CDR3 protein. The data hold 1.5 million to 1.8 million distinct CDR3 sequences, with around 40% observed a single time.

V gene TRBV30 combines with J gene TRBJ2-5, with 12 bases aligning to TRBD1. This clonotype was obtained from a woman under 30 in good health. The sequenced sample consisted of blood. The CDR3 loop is CAWSPGQGARETQYF. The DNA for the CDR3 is TGTGCCTGGAGTCCGGGACAGGGGGCTCGAGAGACCCAGTACTTC.